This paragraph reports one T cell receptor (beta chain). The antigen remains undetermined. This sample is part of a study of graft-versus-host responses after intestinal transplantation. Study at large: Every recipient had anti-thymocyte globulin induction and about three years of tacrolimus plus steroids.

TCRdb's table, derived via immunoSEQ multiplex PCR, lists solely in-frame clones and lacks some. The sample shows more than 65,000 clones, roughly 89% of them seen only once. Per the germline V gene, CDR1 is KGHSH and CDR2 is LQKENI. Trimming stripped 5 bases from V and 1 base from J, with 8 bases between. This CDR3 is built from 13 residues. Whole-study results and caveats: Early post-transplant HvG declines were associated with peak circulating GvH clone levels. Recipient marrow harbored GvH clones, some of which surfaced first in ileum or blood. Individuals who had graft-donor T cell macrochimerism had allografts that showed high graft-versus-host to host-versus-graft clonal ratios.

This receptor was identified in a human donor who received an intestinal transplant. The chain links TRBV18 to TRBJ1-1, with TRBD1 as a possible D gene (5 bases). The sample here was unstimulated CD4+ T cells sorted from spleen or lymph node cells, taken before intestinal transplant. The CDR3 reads CASSYQGNTEAFF. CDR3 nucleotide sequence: TGTGCCAGCTCATATCAGGGGAACACTGAAGCTTTCTTT.